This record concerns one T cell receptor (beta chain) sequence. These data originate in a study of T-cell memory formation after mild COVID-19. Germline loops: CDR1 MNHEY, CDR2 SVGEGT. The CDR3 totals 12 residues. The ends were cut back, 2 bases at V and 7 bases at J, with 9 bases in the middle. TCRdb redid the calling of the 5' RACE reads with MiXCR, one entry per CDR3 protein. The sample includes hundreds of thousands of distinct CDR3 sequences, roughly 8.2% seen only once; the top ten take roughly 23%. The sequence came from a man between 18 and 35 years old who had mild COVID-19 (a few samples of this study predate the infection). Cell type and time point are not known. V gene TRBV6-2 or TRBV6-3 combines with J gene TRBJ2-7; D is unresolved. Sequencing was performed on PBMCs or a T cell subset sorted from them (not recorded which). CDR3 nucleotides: TGTGCCAGCAGTTACGGGGTGAGGGAGCAGTACTTC. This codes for CASSYGVREQYF.